This record covers a single T cell receptor (beta chain). These data originate in a study of T cell changes during pregnancy in multiple sclerosis. The repertoire was sequenced with immunoSEQ multiplex PCR; TCRdb's copy has only in-frame clones and lacks some. The table includes about 110,000 clones, about 89% detected once. The V gene lost 3 bases and the J gene lost 2 bases, with 13 bases spanning the gap. Germline V gene data show CDR1 as MGHRA and CDR2 as YSYEKL. The CDR3 is 16 amino acids. The chain is built from TRBV4-1 and TRBJ2-2; TRBD2 might be the D (6 bases). The sequenced sample was peripheral blood, obtained after pregnancy. The sequence derives from a female donor with multiple sclerosis, enrolled in a pregnancy study. CDR3 nucleotide sequence: TGCGCCAGCAGCCAGGGCCGGGGACTTAACACCGGGGAGCTGTTTTTT. Translation gives CASSQGRGLNTGELFF.